Sequencing of this T cell receptor beta chain was carried out in a study of CD8 T cells in ankylosing spondylitis. Regarding the study as a whole: According to the report, clones linked to the disease were significantly enriched in matched synovial fluid samples taken from ankylosing spondylitis patients. Disease-linked clones bore a CD8+ phenotype, appearing relatively rarely in peripheral blood. A motif of 7 to 9 highly homologous TCR beta variants was seen as apparently characteristic of ankylosing spondylitis blood. Some motif variants had been reported before (in reactive arthritis synovial fluid and blood).

Preparation of TCR beta libraries was done by quantitative 5'-RACE with molecular barcodes. TCRdb called the 5' RACE reads again in MiXCR, with one record for every CDR3 protein. In the table there are some 220,000 distinct CDR3 sequences, 5.5% to 7.5% of which are singletons. This clonotype was recorded at least ten times. The antigen is unknown. The CDR3 runs to 13 residues. Germline V gene lookup returns CDR1 LGHDT and CDR2 YNNKEL (reference sequence). Trimming took off 0 bases at V and 7 bases at J, with 7 bases between the two ends. The sequencing sample was made of blood, either unsorted or a sorted T cell fraction (not recorded which). This TCR was sampled from a male donor with ankylosing spondylitis. V usage is TRBV3-1 and J usage is TRBJ2-1; D remains unclear. CDR3 protein: CASSQDNENEQFF. The CDR3 DNA sequence: TGTGCCAGCAGCCAAGATAACGAAAATGAGCAGTTCTTC.